Below are 20 T cell receptor beta chains sequenced from a single sample in a study of neurological immune-mediated disorders. Each CDR3 protein is one row after TCRdb ran MiXCR on the 5' RACE reads. The data contain 25,000 to 35,000 distinct CDR3 sequences, 15% of them seen just once; the ten biggest clones take up roughly a quarter. Sequenced input: PBMCs. Source of these receptors: a man between 70 and 80 years old in good health.

In this sample, this clonotype is medium-sized. This chain uses TRBV7-2 with TRBJ2-5, with no clear D. The germline gives CDR1 SGHTA, CDR2 FQGNSA. The CDR3 spans 15 residues. The ends were cut back, 5 bases at V and 4 bases at J, with 17 bases in the middle. The CDR3: CASSPLMAVTETQYF. DNA of the CDR3: TGTGCCAGCAGCCCCCTTATGGCAGTAACAGAGACCCAGTACTTC.

V is TRBV25-1 and J is TRBJ2-4, with TRBD1 matching 12 bases. Germline-derived CDR1 and CDR2 are MGHDK and SYGVNS. The CDR3 runs 20 residues. The V gene end was trimmed by 6 bases and the J gene end by 6 bases; junction bases not matched to a gene: 21. CDR3 nucleotides: TGTGCCAGCAGACCCACCCCGGGACAGGGGGCGAGAGATTGGGGAAACATTCAGTACTTC. It yields the protein CASRPTPGQGARDWGNIQYF.

This clonotype was picked up many times. The chain combines TRBV5-1 with TRBJ2-6; D unresolved. This CDR3 contains 14 residues. The germline V and J ends were trimmed by 4 bases and 0 bases, with 5 bases remaining between them. Germline V CDR1 and CDR2: SGHRS, YFSETQ. DNA for the CDR3: TGCGCCAGCAGCGTGGGCTCTGGGGCCAACGTCCTGACTTTC. Encoded protein: CASSVGSGANVLTF.

This clonotype occurred many times. The rearrangement links TRBV15 to TRBJ1-1; the D is unclear. There are 16 residues in the CDR3. The ends were cut back, 5 bases at V and 8 bases at J, with 24 bases in the middle. CDR1 and CDR2 from the germline V gene are LNHNV and YYDKDF (reference sequence). As DNA, the CDR3 is TGTGCCACCAGCCGAATCCCGGGGTCCGACACGATGGAAGCTTTCTTT. This translates into CATSRIPGSDTMEAFF. Looking up the rest from reference TRBV15 and TRBJ1-1 gives the full variable domain: DAMVIQNPRYQVTQFGKPVTLSCSQTLNHNVMYWYQQKSSQAPKLLFHYYDKDFNNEADTPDNFQSRRPNTSFCFLDIRSPGLGDTAMYLCATSRIPGSDTMEAFFGQGTRLTVV.

This clonotype showed up many times. This rearrangement joins TRBV7-2 to TRBJ1-5; D call uncertain. CDR1 SGHTA and CDR2 FQGNSA come from the germline V gene. The CDR3 sequence is 16 residues long. V gave up 1 base and J gave up 5 bases, with 15 bases separating them. The CDR3 here is CASSLVAGPGDQPQHF. The DNA of the CDR3 is TGTGCCAGCAGCTTAGTCGCAGGCCCAGGAGATCAGCCCCAGCATTTT.

This clonotype was recorded at least ten times. The V and J genes are TRBV5-1 and TRBJ1-2; 9 nucleotides agree with TRBD1. J lost 2 bases, V lost 4 bases, and 6 bases had no gene match. Germline loops: CDR1 SGHRS, CDR2 YFSETQ. CDR3 length: 15 residues. The CDR3: CASSKLTGGNYGYTF. CDR3 bases: TGCGCCAGCAGCAAACTGACAGGGGGGAACTATGGCTACACCTTC.

This clonotype was detected many times. This chain connects TRBV28 to TRBJ2-7; 7 bases fit TRBD2. With V trimmed by 2 bases and J by 3 bases, 1 base remained unmatched. This CDR3 spans 13 amino acids. Per the germline V gene, CDR1 is MDHEN and CDR2 is SYDVKM. The CDR3 protein is CASSLPGGYEQYF. The CDR3 DNA follows: TGTGCCAGCAGTTTACCGGGAGGCTACGAGCAGTACTTC.

This clonotype was counted ten times or more. V usage is TRBV12-3 or TRBV12-4 and J usage is TRBJ2-7; D may be TRBD2 (5 bases). CDR3 size: 14 residues. V lost 5 bases to trimming and J lost 0 bases, with 11 bases between them. Here the CDR3 DNA reads TGTGCCAGCAGTGGGAAGAGGGTCTCCTACGAGCAGTACTTC. Translated: CASSGKRVSYEQYF.

This clonotype came up a few times. The chain is built from TRBV29-1 and TRBJ2-7; D unresolved. V was shortened by 8 bases and J by 5 bases, with 16 bases between the two germline ends. This CDR3 is built from 12 residues. Germline CDR1 is SQVTM and CDR2 is ANQGSEA. The CDR3 coding sequence is TGCAGCTTCAGACGGCAAACCGACGAGCAGTACTTC. Translated, it gives CSFRRQTDEQYF.

This clonotype has at least ten counts. The J gene is TRBJ2-2, the V gene TRBV6-5, with a weak D call TRBD1 (6 bases). CDR1 is MNHEY and CDR2 is SVGAGI in the germline V gene. With 1 base removed from V and 5 bases from J, the gap between germline ends came to 14 bases. The CDR3 sequence is 16 residues long. CDR3 sequence: CASSYLQGFLTGELFF. CDR3 bases: TGTGCCAGCAGTTACTTACAGGGATTCTTGACCGGGGAGCTGTTTTTT.

This clonotype occurred many times. V and J are TRBV12-3 or TRBV12-4 and TRBJ1-4; no reliable D call. The CDR3 contains 14 residues. V lost 5 bases and J lost 0, with 7 bases in between. CDR3 nucleotide sequence: TGTGCCAGCAGTCCTCTCCCAACTAATGAAAAACTGTTTTTT. Translating it yields CASSPLPTNEKLFF.

This clonotype has at least ten counts. V and J are TRBV20-1 and TRBJ2-1, with 10 bases fitting TRBD1. CDR1 and CDR2 (germline): DFQATT, SNEGSKA (reference sequence). The V segment lost 6 bases and the J segment 6 bases; nucleotides outside the gene matches: 11. CDR3 length equals 15 residues. For the CDR3, the DNA is TGCAGTGCGGGGCCGGGACAGGGGTTTGGCAATGAGCAGTTCTTC. Translated: CSAGPGQGFGNEQFF.

This clonotype was detected many times. The rearrangement joins TRBV29-1 to TRBJ2-3; D perhaps matches TRBD2 (5 bases). V was trimmed by 5 bases and J by 2 bases, leaving 14 bases between them. Germline V gene sequence: CDR1 SQVTM, CDR2 ANQGSEA. There are 14 residues in the CDR3. CDR3 protein: CSVRTQWNTDTQYF. The CDR3 coding sequence is TGCAGCGTTCGGACTCAGTGGAACACAGATACGCAGTATTTT.

Note on this clonotype: An end of the junction does not agree with germline; a read error may underlie this. The chain uses TRBV2 and TRBJ1-5, with 8 bases fitting TRBD1. Germline V gene sequence: CDR1 SNHLY, CDR2 FYNNEI. The length of the CDR3 is 13 residues. The chain's CDR3 is CAQQGAEDQHQHF. CDR3 in DNA: TGTGCTCAGCAGGGGGCAGAGGATCAGCACCAGCATTTT.

This clonotype is labeled medium-sized (0.01 to 0.1%). This rearrangement joins TRBV12-3 or TRBV12-4 to TRBJ1-3, with D tentatively TRBD1 (6 bases). CDR3 size: 14 residues. Deletions cut 6 bases from V and 2 bases from J, with 11 bases between. The CDR3 nucleotides are TGTGCCAGCAGCCTTCGGACAGCTGGAAACACCATATATTTT. It specifies CASSLRTAGNTIYF.

This clonotype appeared many times. The gene calls are TRBV5-1 and TRBJ1-1, with D unresolved. V was trimmed by 1 base and J by 3 bases, leaving 10 bases between them. Germline CDR1 SGHRS, CDR2 YFSETQ. This CDR3 is 14 amino acids long. DNA of the CDR3: TGCGCCAGCAGCTTGTTGGCGACGGACACTGAAGCTTTCTTT. This gives the protein CASSLLATDTEAFF.

This clonotype was counted at least ten times. This chain connects TRBV7-2 to TRBJ2-2; D uncertain. The CDR3 loop spans 15 amino acids. V was shortened by 1 base and J by 0 bases, with 6 bases between the two germline ends. Germline V gene sequence: CDR1 SGHTA, CDR2 FQGNSA. The CDR3 protein is CASSLVAPNTGELFF. CDR3 DNA sequence: TGTGCCAGCAGCTTAGTTGCTCCGAACACCGGGGAGCTGTTTTTT.

This clonotype was counted many times. The V gene is TRBV11-2, the J gene TRBJ2-7, with 9 bases matching TRBD1. The trim removed 3 bases at V and 5 bases at J, leaving 11 bases unmatched. The germline V gene encodes CDR1 SGHAT and CDR2 FQNNGV. This CDR3 region has 16 residues. In DNA form, the CDR3 reads TGTGCCAGCAGCTTGCGCTTCCGGGACAGGGAAAACGAGCAGTACTTC. It codes for CASSLRFRDRENEQYF.

The gene calls are TRBV7-2 and TRBJ2-7, with TRBD2 identical over 7 bases. This CDR3 region has 14 residues. Losses at the gene ends were 0 bases for V and 4 bases for J; bases not matched to a gene: 3. From germline, CDR1 is SGHTA and CDR2 FQGNSA. DNA for the CDR3: TGTGCCAGCAGCTTAGCGGAGCGGGGTTACGAGCAGTACTTC. Its protein product is CASSLAERGYEQYF. Complete variable domain (other parts from reference TRBV7-2 and TRBJ2-7): GAGVSQSPSNKVTEKGKDVELRCDPISGHTALYWYRQSLGQGLEFLIYFQGNSAPDKSGLPSDRFSAERTGGSVSTLTIQRTQQEDSAVYLCASSLAERGYEQYFGPGTRLTVT.

The table lists this clonotype with many counts. The rearrangement uses TRBV20-1 and TRBJ2-7; D may be TRBD2 (5 bases). V was shortened by 6 bases and J by 6 bases, with 18 bases between the two germline ends. CDR1 and CDR2 from the germline V gene are DFQATT and SNEGSKA (reference sequence). The CDR3 loop spans 13 amino acids. The chain's CDR3 is CSASRRGEGEQYF. CDR3 bases: TGCAGTGCCTCTCGCCGGGGAGAGGGCGAGCAGTACTTC.